The 21 T cell receptor beta chains in this list originate from one sample, sequenced in a study of CXCR3-negative and CXCR3-positive naive CD8 T cells. These receptors' antigens are unknown. The libraries of TRB cDNA were prepared using 5' RACE with UMI labels. Following a re-call of the 5' RACE reads, TCRdb has one entry per CDR3 protein and lacks DNA. The repertoire shows 100,000 to 150,000 distinct CDR3 sequences; the top ten hold 0.59%. Whole-study results and caveats: Greater hydrophobicity was found in TRB CDR3s of CXCR3-positive naive cells than of CXCR3-negative naive cells.

The sequenced sample consisted of naive CXCR3+ CD8+ T cells from blood. Subset: CD45RO-CCR7+CD27+CD95- naive CD8+ T cells expressing CXCR3 (TNR3+). These TCRs come from a human donor in good health. Some clones in this sample may be carry-over from other donors' samples.

The gene calls are TRBV6-5 and TRBJ1-2; the D call from TCRdb, TRBD1, cannot be confirmed without DNA. Germline V gene data show CDR1 as MNHEY and CDR2 as SVGAGI. The length of the CDR3 is 16 residues. The CDR3 spells CASSYSAGTDNGGYTF.

This rearrangement joins TRBV5-1 to TRBJ2-1. The CDR3 length is 15 residues. Germline-derived CDR1 and CDR2 are SGHRS and YFSETQ. CDR3 in amino acids: CASSLAGITYNEQFF.

The chain combines TRBV7-2 with TRBJ1-6. CDR3 size: 15 residues. The germline CDR1 and CDR2 sequences are SGHTA and FQGNSA. The CDR3 region is CASRHSNSYNSPLHF.

The chain links TRBV4-3 to TRBJ1-3. The CDR3 spans 15 residues. Germline V gives CDR1 LGHNA, CDR2 YSLEER. The CDR3: CASSQGSGAGNTIYF.

V and J are TRBV29-1 and TRBJ1-3; TCRdb's assignment of TRBD1 cannot be checked, as there is no DNA. The germline CDR1 and CDR2 sequences are SQVTM and ANQGSEA. The CDR3 length is 14 residues. The CDR3 reads CSVVTPGDGNTIYF.

J is TRBJ2-1 and V is TRBV20-1; TCRdb's assignment of TRBD2 cannot be checked, as there is no DNA. Germline V gene data show CDR1 as DFQATT and CDR2 as SNEGSKA (reference sequence). CDR3 length equals 19 residues. The CDR3 reads CSARELAGGSLSSYNEQFF.

The V and J genes are TRBV6-2 or TRBV6-3 and TRBJ2-1; lacking DNA, the TRBD1 call made by TCRdb goes unchecked. Per the germline V gene, CDR1 is MNHEY and CDR2 is SVGEGT. This CDR3 region has 14 residues. Here the CDR3 reads CASSYGGTVNEQFF.

The chain employs TRBV13 and TRBJ2-7; no DNA is available, so the TRBD1 call from TCRdb remains unchecked. Germline CDR1 and CDR2: PRHDT and FYEKMQ (reference sequence). This CDR3 is built from 15 residues. CDR3: CASSFGIGTGYEQYF.

The chain has TRBV12-3 or TRBV12-4 and TRBJ2-5. This CDR3 has 13 amino acids. CDR3 sequence reads: CASSLLLQETQYF.

The chain's CDR3 is CSVELAGGNEQFF. The chain recombines TRBV29-1 with TRBJ2-1; TCRdb names TRBD2, which stays unverified in the absence of DNA. CDR1 SQVTM and CDR2 ANQGSEA come from the germline V gene. The CDR3 totals 13 residues.

The V gene is TRBV7-9, the J gene TRBJ1-1; there is no DNA to check the TCRdb D call of TRBD1. Germline CDR1 is SEHNR and CDR2 is FQNEAQ (reference sequence). The CDR3 covers 16 residues. CDR3 in amino acids: CASSLGGTGMNTEAFF.

The chain joins TRBV12-3 or TRBV12-4 to TRBJ2-1; the TCRdb D gene call, TRBD2, has no DNA to confirm it. The CDR3 has 18 residues. This chain's CDR3 is CAAWLGLAGGPAYNEQFF.

The V call is TRBV12-5, the J call TRBJ1-5; checking the TCRdb D call of TRBD1 is not possible without DNA. This CDR3 contains 16 residues. Germline lookup yields CDR1 LGHNT and CDR2 FRNRAP. Here the CDR3 reads CASGSAGQGILQPQHF.

The V and J genes are TRBV29-1 and TRBJ2-1; TCRdb lists TRBD1, though no DNA is available to test this call. The CDR3 has 14 amino acids. CDR1 and CDR2 (germline): SQVTM, ANQGSEA. The CDR3 reads CSVDGKGGGDEQFF.

This rearrangement joins TRBV27 to TRBJ1-5. This CDR3 is 13 amino acids long. Per germline, CDR1 MNHEY and CDR2 SMNVEV (reference sequence). This CDR3 is CASSYGVNQPQHF.

The chain has TRBV19 and TRBJ2-7. Germline V gene lookup returns CDR1 LNHDA and CDR2 SQIVND (reference sequence). This CDR3 region has 13 residues. CDR3 amino acids: CASSIEDGYEQYF.

Here the CDR3 reads CASIERMGQPQHF. The chain joins TRBV19 to TRBJ1-5. Germline V gene lookup returns CDR1 LNHDA and CDR2 SQIVND (reference sequence). This CDR3 is built from 13 residues. The variable domain in full, completed from reference TRBV19 and TRBJ1-5, reads DGGITQSPKYLFRKEGQNVTLSCEQNLNHDAMYWYRQDPGQGLRLIYYSQIVNDFQKGDIAEGYSVSREKKESFPLTVTSAQKNPTAFYLCASIERMGQPQHFGDGTRLSIL.

V gene TRBV2 combines with J gene TRBJ1-1. Germline assignment: CDR1 SNHLY and CDR2 FYNNEI. The CDR3 loop spans 14 amino acids. The CDR3 reads CASSEGFRNTEAFF.

The chain recombines TRBV29-1 with TRBJ1-1; TCRdb designates TRBD1, a call that cannot be tested without DNA. The CDR3 is 12 residues long. CDR1 is SQVTM, CDR2 ANQGSEA, per germline. The CDR3 reads CSVEDQGSEAFF.

The V call is TRBV7-9, the J call TRBJ1-1. Germline CDR1 SEHNR, CDR2 FQNEAQ (reference sequence). This CDR3 contains 14 residues. The CDR3 is CASSLVDGRGQAFF.

This rearrangement joins TRBV5-5 to TRBJ2-7. The CDR3 has 14 amino acids. Germline CDR1 and CDR2: SGHKS and YYEKEE (reference sequence). The CDR3 here is CASSLAWETYEQYF.